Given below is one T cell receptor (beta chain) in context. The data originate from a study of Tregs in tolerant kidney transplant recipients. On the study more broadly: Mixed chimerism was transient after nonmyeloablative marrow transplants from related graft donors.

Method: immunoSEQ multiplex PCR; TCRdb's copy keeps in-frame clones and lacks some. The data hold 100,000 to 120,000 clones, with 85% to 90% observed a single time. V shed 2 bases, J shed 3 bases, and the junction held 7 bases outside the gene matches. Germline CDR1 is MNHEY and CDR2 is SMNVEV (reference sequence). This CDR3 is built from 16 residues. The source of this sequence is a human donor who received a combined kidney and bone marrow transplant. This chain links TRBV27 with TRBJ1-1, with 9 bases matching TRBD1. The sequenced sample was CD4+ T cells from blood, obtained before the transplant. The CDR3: CASSLAYRGPDTEAFF. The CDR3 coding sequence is TGTGCCAGCAGTTTAGCCTACAGGGGGCCGGACACTGAAGCTTTCTTT.